The clone carrying this TCR beta chain was found once. Its target is not known. These data are taken from a study of shared clonotypes between healthy human individuals. Whole-study context: Each donor had three CD4 naive, three CD4 memory, two CD8 naive and one CD8 memory plate.

CD45RO negativity and positive selection for CCR7 defined naive CD8 cells, a population that excluded terminally differentiated effector memory CD45RA+ cells. Study outcomes and limitations: Tissue TCR repertoires likely differ from these blood-only repertoires. It was the non-shared clonotypes that had lower generation probabilities than clonotypes shared by all four donors.

The data were produced by immunoSEQ multiplex PCR, yet TCRdb's version contains in-frame clones alone and is incomplete. The sample contains more than 2 million clones, over 85% of which appear only once. The receptor's source is a man aged 18 to 35 in good health. The material sequenced was naive CD8+ T cells sorted from blood.

The CDR3 DNA reads as TGCGCCAGCAGCCCGGGACACGGAAACACTGAAGCTTTCTTT. This encodes CASSPGHGNTEAFF. The rearrangement uses TRBV4-1 and TRBJ1-1; D perhaps matches TRBD1 (6 bases). Germline V gene data show CDR1 as MGHRA and CDR2 as YSYEKL. Trimming left V 4 bases short and J 2 bases short, with 11 bases between. The length of the CDR3 is 14 residues.